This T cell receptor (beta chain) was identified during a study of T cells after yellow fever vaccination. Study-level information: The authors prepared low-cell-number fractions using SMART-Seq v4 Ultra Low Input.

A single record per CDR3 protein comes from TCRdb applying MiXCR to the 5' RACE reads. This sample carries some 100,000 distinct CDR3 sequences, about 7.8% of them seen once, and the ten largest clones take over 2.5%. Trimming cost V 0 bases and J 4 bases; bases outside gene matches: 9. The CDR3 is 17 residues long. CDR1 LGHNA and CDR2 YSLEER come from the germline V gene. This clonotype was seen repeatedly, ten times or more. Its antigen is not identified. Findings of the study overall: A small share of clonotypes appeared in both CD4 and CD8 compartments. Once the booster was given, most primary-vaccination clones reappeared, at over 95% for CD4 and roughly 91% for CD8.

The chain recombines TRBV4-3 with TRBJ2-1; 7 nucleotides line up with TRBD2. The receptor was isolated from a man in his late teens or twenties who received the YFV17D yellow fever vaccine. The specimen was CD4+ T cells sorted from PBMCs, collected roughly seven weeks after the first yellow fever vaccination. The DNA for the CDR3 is TGCGCCAGCAGCCAAGATTTGGGGGGGTCGGGGTACAATGAGCAGTTCTTC. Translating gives CASSQDLGGSGYNEQFF.